Sequencing of this T cell receptor beta chain was carried out in a study of T cell changes during pregnancy in multiple sclerosis. TCRdb keeps only in-frame clones here, not all; method: immunoSEQ multiplex PCR. Of fewer than 55,000 clones listed, over 80% are singletons. This clonotype was sampled from a female donor with multiple sclerosis, enrolled in a pregnancy study. Source material: peripheral blood.

The CDR3 region is CASSPMGTGVYTEAFF. Here the CDR3 DNA reads TGTGCCAGCAGCCCAATGGGGACAGGAGTCTACACTGAAGCTTTCTTT. This chain links TRBV7-9 with TRBJ1-1; 8 nucleotides agree with TRBD1. Trimming cost V 5 bases and J 3 bases; bases outside gene matches: 11. The V gene's germline CDR1 is SEHNR and CDR2 FQNEAQ (reference sequence). CDR3 size: 16 residues.